The 30 T cell receptor beta chains presented below share a single source sample, sequenced in a study of patients and donors after allogeneic stem cell transplantation. TCRdb ran MiXCR on the RT-PCR reads and lists one entry per CDR3 protein. This table has 920,000 or so distinct CDR3 sequences, roughly 17% appearing once. Sequenced sample: blood, either unsorted or a sorted T cell fraction (not recorded which). Receptor source: a human donor who was either an allogeneic HSCT recipient or a stem cell or donor lymphocyte infusion donor (not recorded which). It is not recorded whose cells these are; they may come from a transplant donor.

This clonotype was detected many times. The V and J genes are TRBV5-1 and TRBJ2-4; possibly TRBD1 for D (6 bases). Germline CDR1 SGHRS, CDR2 YFSETQ. The CDR3 is made up of 12 amino acids. V dropped 7 bases and J dropped 4 bases, with 9 bases sitting between them. The CDR3 DNA reads TGCGCCAGCGAGGGGGTGAAAAACATTCAGTACTTC. Amino acid sequence: CASEGVKNIQYF. The full variable domain, its missing parts supplied by reference TRBV5-1 and TRBJ2-4, is KAGVTQTPRYLIKTRGQQVTLSCSPISGHRSVSWYQQTPGQGLQFLFEYFSETQRNKGNFPGRFSGRQFSNSRSEMNVSTLELGDSALYLCASEGVKNIQYFGAGTRLSVL.

The rearrangement uses TRBV20-1 and TRBJ2-3, with TRBD2 identical over 8 bases. CDR3 length: 17 amino acids. V was pared by 0 bases and J by 0 bases, with 8 bases of the junction left unmatched. The germline V gene encodes CDR1 DFQATT and CDR2 SNEGSKA (reference sequence). CDR3 region: CSARDWIAGTSTDTQYF. CDR3 sequence (DNA): TGCAGTGCTAGAGATTGGATAGCGGGAACTAGCACAGATACGCAGTATTTT.

This clonotype has just a few counts. V gene TRBV10-3 combines with J gene TRBJ2-1, with 11 bases matching TRBD2. The trim removed 6 bases at V and 2 bases at J, leaving 18 bases unmatched. This CDR3 contains 20 residues. CDR1 and CDR2 from the germline V gene are ENHRY and SYGVKD. CDR3 coding DNA: TGTGCCATCAGCGGAACCGGGACTAGCGGACCCACGGGCACCTACAATGAGCAGTTCTTC. Translated, it gives CAISGTGTSGPTGTYNEQFF.

This clonotype was counted between two and nine times. The chain combines TRBV20-1 with TRBJ1-2, with 7 bases identical to TRBD1. CDR3 length: 13 amino acids. J lost 6 bases, V lost 0 bases, and 4 bases had no gene match. Germline assignment: CDR1 DFQATT and CDR2 SNEGSKA (reference sequence). The DNA of the CDR3 is TGCAGTGCTAGAGATCGACAGGGTAATGGCTACACCTTC. It codes for CSARDRQGNGYTF.

This sequence joins TRBV12-5 and TRBJ1-1, with 7 bases fitting TRBD1. Germline V gene sequence: CDR1 LGHNT, CDR2 FRNRAP. This CDR3 is built from 15 residues. The ends lost 1 base at V and 1 base at J; junction bases unmatched: 3. Written as DNA, the CDR3 is TGTGCTAGTGGTTTGGGGACAGGACCGAACACTGAAGCTTTCTTT. It yields the protein CASGLGTGPNTEAFF.

This clonotype came up many times. This chain connects TRBV12-3 or TRBV12-4 to TRBJ2-1, with 12 bases fitting TRBD2. With 3 bases clipped from V and 9 bases from J, the junction kept 6 bases outside the gene matches. CDR3 length: 15 residues. This CDR3 reads CASSFPSGGAIEQFF. Here the CDR3 DNA reads TGTGCCAGCAGTTTCCCTAGCGGGGGGGCGATTGAGCAGTTCTTC.

The gene calls are TRBV20-1 and TRBJ1-4; no firm D call. V was trimmed by 6 bases and J by 2 bases, leaving 19 bases between them. The CDR3 sequence is 16 residues long. CDR1 is DFQATT and CDR2 is SNEGSKA in the germline V gene (reference sequence). CDR3 protein: CSAAGWAVTTNEKLFF. The CDR3 nucleotides are TGCAGTGCCGCGGGTTGGGCGGTAACCACTAATGAAAAACTGTTTTTT.

This clonotype was counted ten times or more. The V call is TRBV29-1, the J call TRBJ1-1, with a tentative D call TRBD1 (5 bases). The CDR3 sequence is 16 residues long. V was trimmed by 5 bases and J by 6 bases, leaving 25 bases between them. Per the germline V gene, CDR1 is SQVTM and CDR2 is ANQGSEA. The CDR3 DNA follows: TGCAGCGTTCAAAGAAGTGCGGGCGGCGGGGACTCTGAAGCTTTCTTT. Its protein product is CSVQRSAGGGDSEAFF.

This chain joins TRBV20-1 and TRBJ2-5, with 16 bases aligning to TRBD2. Germline V gives CDR1 DFQATT, CDR2 SNEGSKA (reference sequence). V shed 5 bases, J shed 5 bases, and the junction held 8 bases outside the gene matches. This CDR3 has 16 residues. The CDR3 sequence: CSAPGTSGRVGETQYF. DNA for the CDR3: TGCAGTGCTCCCGGGACTAGCGGGAGGGTTGGGGAGACCCAGTACTTC.

This clonotype was counted a few times. J is TRBJ2-1 and V is TRBV20-1; possibly TRBD2 for D (6 bases). V gave up 3 bases and J gave up 7 bases, with 16 bases separating them. The CDR3 loop spans 14 amino acids. Germline values: CDR1 DFQATT, CDR2 SNEGSKA (reference sequence). CDR3 bases: TGCAGTGCTAGTAGGGACTCACGGTGGAATGAGCAGTTCTTC. Translating gives CSASRDSRWNEQFF.

This chain uses TRBV6-9 with TRBJ2-7; the D gene could be TRBD1 or TRBD2 (6 bases each). The germline V gene has CDR1 MNHGY and CDR2 SVAAGI. The CDR3 is made up of 18 amino acids. V was pared by 9 bases and J by 1 base, with 28 bases between. CDR3 protein: CARADSRDFLSVSYEQYF. The CDR3 nucleotides read TGTGCCAGGGCGGACAGCCGGGACTTCCTTTCTGTTTCCTACGAGCAGTACTTC.

This clonotype was observed a handful of times. The chain carries TRBV5-1 and TRBJ2-3, with 8 positions matching TRBD2. Per germline, CDR1 SGHRS and CDR2 YFSETQ. The CDR3 has 15 amino acids. V was clipped by 4 bases and J by 2 bases; unmatched bases: 6. The CDR3 sequence is CASSQLTSATDTQYF. The CDR3 region has the DNA TGCGCCAGCAGCCAGTTGACTAGCGCCACAGATACGCAGTATTTT.

The rearrangement joins TRBV11-2 to TRBJ2-1, with unresolved D. The V gene lost 5 bases and the J gene lost 5 bases, with 13 bases spanning the gap. This CDR3 comprises 14 residues. CDR1 and CDR2 from the germline V gene are SGHAT and FQNNGV. The CDR3 nucleotides read TGTGCCAGCAGCGGCATAGGACGGGACAATGAGCAGTTCTTC. This encodes CASSGIGRDNEQFF.

This sequence joins TRBV7-9 and TRBJ2-2; D call uncertain. With 1 base removed from V and 2 bases from J, the gap between germline ends came to 14 bases. Germline-derived CDR1 and CDR2 are SEHNR and FQNEAQ (reference sequence). The CDR3 covers 17 residues. The CDR3 sequence: CASSLGAPKINTGELFF. The CDR3 DNA reads as TGTGCCAGCAGCTTAGGGGCTCCTAAAATCAACACCGGGGAGCTGTTTTTT.

The chain is built from TRBV27 and TRBJ2-3, with a weak D call TRBD2 (5 bases). This CDR3 contains 15 residues. Trimming took 3 bases from V and 6 from J, leaving 16 bases between them. Germline V gene sequence: CDR1 MNHEY, CDR2 SMNVEV (reference sequence). DNA of the CDR3: TGTGCCAGCAGTTTTGGTACTCTAGCTATCGATACGCAGTATTTT. The encoded protein is CASSFGTLAIDTQYF.

This clonotype was recorded once. This chain links TRBV29-1 with TRBJ2-1; 9 nucleotides agree with TRBD2. V shed 6 bases, J shed 0 bases, and the junction held 9 bases outside the gene matches. The V gene's germline CDR1 is SQVTM and CDR2 ANQGSEA. The CDR3 extends over 16 amino acids. CDR3 nucleotides: TGCAGCGTGGGCCTCCGCGGGGGGGACTCCTACAATGAGCAGTTCTTC. Translation gives CSVGLRGGDSYNEQFF.

This clonotype was seen only a few times. The chain recombines TRBV7-3 with TRBJ2-5, with 11 bases fitting TRBD2. CDR1 and CDR2 from the germline V gene are SGHTA and FQGTGA. CDR3 length: 15 amino acids. The V segment lost 5 bases and the J segment 5 bases; nucleotides outside the gene matches: 7. CDR3 amino acids: CASSEGLAVRETQYF. In DNA form, the CDR3 reads TGTGCCAGCAGCGAGGGACTAGCGGTCCGGGAGACCCAGTACTTC.

The table lists this clonotype with many counts. The gene calls are TRBV29-1 and TRBJ2-2; no clear D. Trimming removed 6 bases at V and 1 base at J, with 3 bases between. The CDR3 consists of 11 residues. The germline gives CDR1 SQVTM, CDR2 ANQGSEA. The CDR3 reads CSVLNTGELFF. The DNA of the CDR3 is TGCAGCGTCTTGAACACCGGGGAGCTGTTTTTT.

This clonotype was seen only a few times. The J gene is TRBJ2-7, the V gene TRBV20-1, with a tentative D call TRBD2 (6 bases). The germline CDR1 and CDR2 sequences are DFQATT and SNEGSKA (reference sequence). CDR3 length equals 14 residues. The V and J ends lost 2 bases and 6 bases respectively, with 17 bases between them. The CDR3 DNA sequence: TGCAGTGCTAGATCCCCCAACCGGGACTCCGAGCAGTACTTC. Encoded protein: CSARSPNRDSEQYF.

This clonotype appeared a few times. The rearrangement links TRBV7-9 to TRBJ1-4; D remains unclear. Germline V gives CDR1 SEHNR, CDR2 FQNEAQ (reference sequence). The CDR3 runs to 12 residues. The V gene lost 8 bases and the J gene lost 7 bases, with 11 bases spanning the gap. CDR3 nucleotides: TGTGCCAGCGGTTGGGGTCCTGAAAAACTGTTTTTT. It codes for CASGWGPEKLFF.

The V and J genes are TRBV12-5 and TRBJ1-5; a weak D match, TRBD1 (6 bases). The length of the CDR3 is 16 residues. V was cut by 0 bases and J by 3 bases, with 12 bases left in between. The germline CDR1 and CDR2 sequences are LGHNT and FRNRAP. Written as DNA, the CDR3 is TGTGCTAGTGGTTTGGTACTACAGGGACACAATCAGCCCCAGCATTTT. It translates to CASGLVLQGHNQPQHF.

This clonotype turned up a few times. The chain couples TRBV12-3 or TRBV12-4 to TRBJ2-1; 8 nucleotides align to TRBD2. Trimming cost V 6 bases and J 3 bases; bases outside gene matches: 13. This CDR3 comprises 17 residues. The CDR3 coding sequence is TGTGCCAGCAGGACAACGATGGCGGGGGGCCTCTACAATGAGCAGTTCTTC. Amino acid sequence: CASRTTMAGGLYNEQFF.

There are a few counts of this clonotype. The rearrangement links TRBV12-3 or TRBV12-4 to TRBJ2-5; D call uncertain. The length of the CDR3 is 14 residues. Between the trimmed V and J ends, which lost 5 bases and 2 bases, there was a span of 12 bases. The CDR3 sequence is CASSRDLHQETQYF. The CDR3 coding sequence is TGTGCCAGCAGTCGTGACTTGCATCAAGAGACCCAGTACTTC.

This clonotype was seen a handful of times. The chain couples TRBV29-1 to TRBJ2-7; D not resolved. Germline values: CDR1 SQVTM, CDR2 ANQGSEA. V dropped 8 bases and J dropped 6 bases, with 17 bases sitting between them. This CDR3 is 12 amino acids long. The CDR3 sequence: CSSTWGNGEQYF. CDR3 sequence (DNA): TGCAGCTCCACCTGGGGTAACGGCGAGCAGTACTTC.

The rearrangement links TRBV2 to TRBJ2-1; TRBD2 agrees at 12 bases. V was clipped by 8 bases and J by 12 bases; unmatched bases: 11. The germline V gene has CDR1 SNHLY and CDR2 FYNNEI. The CDR3 has 14 amino acids. DNA for the CDR3: TGTGCCAGCGCTTACCTAGCGGGAGGGCCGAGGCAGTTCTTC. Protein sequence: CASAYLAGGPRQFF.

This chain joins TRBV6-5 and TRBJ2-1, with a weak D call TRBD2 (6 bases). This CDR3 region has 15 residues. Trimming took 2 bases from V and 8 from J, leaving 16 bases between them. CDR1 and CDR2 (germline): MNHEY, SVGAGI. In DNA, the CDR3 is TGTGCCAGCAGTTACGGGGCTAGCGTGGTAGATGAGCAGTTCTTC. Its protein product is CASSYGASVVDEQFF.

This clonotype was counted between two and nine times. CDR3 loop: CASSLSGAGPGYTF. The CDR3 DNA reads as TGTGCCAGCAGCCTCTCCGGTGCGGGGCCGGGCTACACCTTC. V usage is TRBV9 and J usage is TRBJ1-2; perhaps TRBD1 as D (5 bases). Between the trimmed V and J ends, which lost 4 bases and 8 bases, there was a span of 18 bases. The CDR3 loop spans 14 amino acids. Per germline, CDR1 SGDLS and CDR2 YYNGEE. The full variable domain, in which reference TRBV9 and TRBJ1-2 provide the parts outside the CDR3, is DSGVTQTPKHLITATGQRVTLRCSPRSGDLSVYWYQQSLDQGLQFLIQYYNGEERAKGNILERFSAQQFPDLHSELNLSSLELGDSALYFCASSLSGAGPGYTFGSGTRLTVV.

This sequence joins TRBV10-3 and TRBJ2-2, with D perhaps matching TRBD1 (5 bases). The CDR3 has 17 residues. The ends were cut back, 0 bases at V and 6 bases at J, with 17 bases in the middle. CDR1 is ENHRY, CDR2 SYGVKD, per germline. CDR3 bases: TGTGCCATCAGTGAGTCCCGTATTATAACAGGAGCCGGGGAGCTGTTTTTT. This encodes CAISESRIITGAGELFF.

The chain combines TRBV5-5 with TRBJ2-7; maybe TRBD2 (5 bases). CDR1 is SGHKS and CDR2 is YYEKEE in the germline V gene (reference sequence). CDR3 length equals 16 residues. Trimming stripped 6 bases from V and 2 bases from J, with 21 bases between. CDR3 sequence: CASTSLGNKGAYEQYF. The CDR3 region has the DNA TGTGCCAGCACCTCATTAGGGAATAAGGGAGCCTACGAGCAGTACTTC.

This clonotype was detected a few times. The chain links TRBV20-1 to TRBJ1-1, with 7 bases matching TRBD1. The junction had 16 bases not matched to a gene; V was cut back by 0 bases and J by 0 bases. Germline V gives CDR1 DFQATT, CDR2 SNEGSKA (reference sequence). This CDR3 spans 19 amino acids. The CDR3 bases are TGCAGTGCTAGAGATCGGGGTAGAGCAGCCACAGGGGTGAACACTGAAGCTTTCTTT. It codes for CSARDRGRAATGVNTEAFF.